This T cell receptor (beta chain) was captured by sequencing in a study of T-cell memory formation after mild COVID-19. General study results and limits: CD4+ contracting clones were found mainly in CM and EM, and CD8+ ones in EMRA. Pre-infection memory harbored some responding clones, suggesting cross-reactive memory joined.

Germline CDR1 and CDR2: LNHNV and YYDKDF (reference sequence). The length of the CDR3 is 13 residues. Trimming took off 5 bases at V and 5 bases at J, with 12 bases between the two ends. A few counts support this clonotype. Antigen unknown. Each CDR3 protein gets one entry after TCRdb re-called the 5' RACE reads with MiXCR. Among 550,000 to 700,000 distinct CDR3 sequences listed, approximately 15% were seen once. This rearrangement joins TRBV15 to TRBJ2-5; D uncertain. The TCR sequence derives from an adult woman who had mild COVID-19 (a few samples of this study predate the infection). Cell type and time point are not known. The material sequenced was PBMCs or a T cell subset sorted from them (not recorded which). Here the CDR3 reads CATSDGESETQYF. DNA of the CDR3: TGTGCCACCAGCGACGGAGAGTCGGAGACCCAGTACTTC.